Included here is one T cell receptor beta chain sequence, with context. Losses at the gene ends were 4 bases for V and 6 bases for J; bases not matched to a gene: 11. CDR3 length: 16 residues. Germline-derived CDR1 and CDR2 are DFQATT and SNEGSKA (reference sequence). The TCRbeta library was prepared with unique molecular identifiers. TCRdb reprocessed the PCR reads via MiXCR and lists one record per CDR3 protein. The sample contains roughly 110,000 distinct CDR3 sequences, over 9% of which appear only once. The data were taken from a study of T-cell reconstitution after alpha-beta-depleted transplantation in children.

The starting material was PBMCs, obtained before TCRalphabeta/CD19-depleted stem cell transplant. This TCR was recovered from a boy aged 2 to 10 with acute lymphoblastic leukemia, due to receive a stem cell transplant. The rearrangement uses TRBV20-1 and TRBJ2-3; 12 bases line up with TRBD2. The CDR3, as DNA: TGCAGTGCTAACCCTTGGACTAGCGGGAAAGAGGATACGCAGTATTTT. It specifies CSANPWTSGKEDTQYF.